This is a list of T cell receptor beta chains from one sample in a study of T cells in Graves' hyperthyroidism and ophthalmopathy. TCRdb called the multiplex PCR reads again in MiXCR, with one record for every CDR3 protein. The profile shows a few hundred thousand distinct CDR3 sequences, about 20% of them singletons. Sequencing was carried out using blood. These receptors all stem from a woman aged 70-85 years with Graves' ophthalmopathy. The conserved cysteine and the conserved F or W are not part of the CDR3 here. The size of a clone is reported for some rows only, either as once, few or many, or as a class for expanded clones.

clone_size: few
v_call: TRBV20-1
j_call: TRBJ2-5
cdr3_aa: SAGGGGY

clone_size: NA
v_call: TRBV28
j_call: TRBJ1-2
cdr3_aa: ASSLTLGQGYGYT

clone_size: NA
v_call: TRBV27
j_call: TRBJ2-2
cdr3_aa: ASSFRTGNTGELF

clone_size: NA
v_call: TRBV7-6
j_call: TRBJ2-7
cdr3_aa: ASSLSTSGVTGQY

clone_size: NA
v_call: TRBV4-3
j_call: TRBJ2-7
cdr3_aa: ASSQTGTSTYEQY

clone_size: NA
v_call: TRBV5-1
j_call: TRBJ2-7
cdr3_aa: ASSLGGSFYYEQY

clone_size: many
v_call: TRBV20-1
j_call: TRBJ1-5
cdr3_aa: SARDGGFGQPQH

clone_size: many
v_call: TRBV11-2
j_call: TRBJ2-7
cdr3_aa: ASSGHLGQGYEQY

clone_size: NA
v_call: TRBV10-1
j_call: TRBJ1-1
cdr3_aa: ASSRRIPGRITSNTEAF

clone_size: many
v_call: TRBV20-1
j_call: TRBJ2-1
cdr3_aa: SARDPSSSYNEQF

clone_size: many
v_call: TRBV2
j_call: TRBJ1-5
cdr3_aa: ASTPGQGNNQPQH